This T cell receptor beta chain was recorded in a study of beta chain features in type 1 diabetes. A few counts support this clone. Trimming pared 8 bases from V and 6 bases from J, leaving 27 bases between. The CDR3 runs to 17 residues. Germline CDR1 reads WSHSY; CDR2 reads SAAADI. The whole isolated RNA underwent reverse transcription, so sequencing captured expressed TCRB transcripts. The assay was immunoSEQ multiplex PCR, and TCRdb's table has in-frame clones only and misses some. The sample yields about 900,000 clones, 17% seen once. V and J are TRBV10-2 and TRBJ2-3, with D perhaps matching TRBD2 (5 bases). This clonotype originated in a woman younger than 30 in good health. The sequencing input was naive CD4+ T cells from blood. For the CDR3, the DNA is TGCGCCAGCGGATTGAGGGCGAGGCTACTTATTCCGGATACGCAGTATTTT. Its translation is CASGLRARLLIPDTQYF.